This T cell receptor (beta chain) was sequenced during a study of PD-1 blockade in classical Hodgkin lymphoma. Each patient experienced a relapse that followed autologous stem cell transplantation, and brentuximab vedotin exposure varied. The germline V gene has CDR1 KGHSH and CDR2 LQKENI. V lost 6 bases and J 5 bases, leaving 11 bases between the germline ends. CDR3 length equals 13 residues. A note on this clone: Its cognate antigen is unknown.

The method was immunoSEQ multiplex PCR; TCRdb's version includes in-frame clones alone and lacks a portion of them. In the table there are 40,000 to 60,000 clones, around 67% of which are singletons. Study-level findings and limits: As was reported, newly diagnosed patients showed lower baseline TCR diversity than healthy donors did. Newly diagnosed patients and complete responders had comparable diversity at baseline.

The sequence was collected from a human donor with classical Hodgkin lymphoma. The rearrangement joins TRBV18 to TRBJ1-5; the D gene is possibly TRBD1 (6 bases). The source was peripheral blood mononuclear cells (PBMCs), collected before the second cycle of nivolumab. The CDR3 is CASSWGPDQPQHF. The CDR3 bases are TGTGCCAGCTCCTGGGGGCCCGATCAGCCCCAGCATTTT.